This T cell receptor beta chain originates from a study of blood T cell repertoires in COVID-19. Study context: Spain, Italy and the United States supplied samples that represented acute and convalescent COVID-19. The analysed material was cDNA or gDNA that came from T cells, B-cell-depleted T cells, or PBMCs.

In the authors' methods: Nucleated cell number was recorded as an estimate derived from reference gene primer amplification. Profiled with immunoSEQ multiplex PCR; TCRdb holds only in-frame clones, not every one. The DNA gave D and trimming, while V, J and clone size come from that table. The sample consists of 210,000 or so clones, 89% of them appearing once. V was pared by 4 bases and J by 8 bases, with 8 bases between. The CDR3 is 11 amino acids. CDR1 and CDR2 from the germline V gene are SQVTM and ANQGSEA. The V and J genes are TRBV29-1 and TRBJ1-4, with D perhaps matching TRBD1 (5 bases). The clonotype comes from a woman in her thirties or forties with acute or convalescent COVID-19. Source material: peripheral blood. CDR3 nucleotide sequence: TGCAGCGTTGCCCGGGGGGAAAAACTGTTTTTT. It specifies CSVARGEKLFF.